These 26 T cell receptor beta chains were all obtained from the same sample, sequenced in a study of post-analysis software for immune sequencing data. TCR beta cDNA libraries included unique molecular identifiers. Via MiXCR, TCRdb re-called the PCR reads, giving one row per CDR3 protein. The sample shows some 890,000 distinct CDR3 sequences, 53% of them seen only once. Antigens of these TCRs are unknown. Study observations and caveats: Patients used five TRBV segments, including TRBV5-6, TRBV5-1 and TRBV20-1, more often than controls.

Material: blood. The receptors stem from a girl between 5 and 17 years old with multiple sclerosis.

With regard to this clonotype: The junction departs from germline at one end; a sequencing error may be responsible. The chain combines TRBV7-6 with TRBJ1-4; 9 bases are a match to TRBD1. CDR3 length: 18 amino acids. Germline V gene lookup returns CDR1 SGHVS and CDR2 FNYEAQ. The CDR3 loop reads CAISVVLGQGVDNEKLFF. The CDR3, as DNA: TGTGCCATCAGCGTGGTTCTGGGACAGGGAGTTGATAATGAAAAACTGTTTTTT.

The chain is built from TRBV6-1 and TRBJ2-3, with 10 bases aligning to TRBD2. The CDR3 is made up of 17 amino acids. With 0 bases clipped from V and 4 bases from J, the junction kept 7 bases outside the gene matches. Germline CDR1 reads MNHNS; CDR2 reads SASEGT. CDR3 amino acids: CASSEASGRASADTQYF. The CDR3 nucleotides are TGTGCCAGCAGTGAAGCAAGCGGGAGGGCCTCCGCAGATACGCAGTATTTT.

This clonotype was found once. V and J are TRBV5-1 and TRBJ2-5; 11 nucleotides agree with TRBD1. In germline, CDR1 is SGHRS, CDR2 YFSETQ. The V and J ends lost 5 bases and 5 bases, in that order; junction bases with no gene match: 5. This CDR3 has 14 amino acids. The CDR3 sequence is CASRVDRGQETQYF. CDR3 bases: TGCGCCAGCAGGGTGGACAGGGGGCAGGAGACCCAGTACTTC.

Here the CDR3 reads CASLLGQGTNTEAFF. The CDR3 DNA reads TGTGCCAGCCTTCTGGGACAGGGGACGAACACTGAAGCTTTCTTT. The rearrangement uses TRBV18 and TRBJ1-1; 10 bases line up with TRBD1. Germline V CDR1 and CDR2: KGHSH, LQKENI. The V gene end was trimmed by 8 bases and the J gene end by 1 base; junction bases not matched to a gene: 7. This CDR3 comprises 15 residues.

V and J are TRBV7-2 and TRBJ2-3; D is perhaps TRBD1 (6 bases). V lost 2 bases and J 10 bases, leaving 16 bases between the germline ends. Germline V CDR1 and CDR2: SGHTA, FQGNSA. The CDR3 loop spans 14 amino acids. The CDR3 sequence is CASSLKPPGAAQYF. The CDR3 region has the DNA TGTGCCAGCAGCTTAAAGCCCCCAGGGGCTGCGCAGTATTTT.

In DNA form, the CDR3 reads TGCAGTGCTAGGAGACATGAGGGCTACACCTTC. Its translation: CSARRHEGYTF. V is TRBV20-1 and J is TRBJ1-2; D ambiguous. This CDR3 region has 11 residues. Germline CDR1 is DFQATT and CDR2 is SNEGSKA (reference sequence). With 3 bases removed from V and 8 bases from J, the gap between germline ends came to 10 bases.

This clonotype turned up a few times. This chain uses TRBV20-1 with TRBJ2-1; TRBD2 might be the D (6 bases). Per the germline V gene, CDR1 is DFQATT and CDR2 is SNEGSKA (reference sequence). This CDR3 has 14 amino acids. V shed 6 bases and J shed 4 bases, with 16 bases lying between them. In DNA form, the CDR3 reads TGCAGTGCCGTTTACGGGACTGGGTACAATGAGCAGTTCTTC. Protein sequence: CSAVYGTGYNEQFF.

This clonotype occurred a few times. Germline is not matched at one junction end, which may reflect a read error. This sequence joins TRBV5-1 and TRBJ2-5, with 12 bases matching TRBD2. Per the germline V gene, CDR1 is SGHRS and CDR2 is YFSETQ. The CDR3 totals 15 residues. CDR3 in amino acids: CASSSLAGGQETQYF. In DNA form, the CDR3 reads TGTGCCAGCAGTTCCCTAGCGGGAGGGCAAGAGACCCAGTACTTC.

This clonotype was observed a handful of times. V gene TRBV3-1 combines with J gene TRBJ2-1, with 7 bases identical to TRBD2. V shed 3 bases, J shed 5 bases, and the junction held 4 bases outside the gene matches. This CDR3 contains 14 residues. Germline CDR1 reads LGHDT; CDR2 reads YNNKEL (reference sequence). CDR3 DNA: TGTGCCAGCAGCCACCGCGGGACTAACAATGAGCAGTTCTTC. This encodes CASSHRGTNNEQFF.

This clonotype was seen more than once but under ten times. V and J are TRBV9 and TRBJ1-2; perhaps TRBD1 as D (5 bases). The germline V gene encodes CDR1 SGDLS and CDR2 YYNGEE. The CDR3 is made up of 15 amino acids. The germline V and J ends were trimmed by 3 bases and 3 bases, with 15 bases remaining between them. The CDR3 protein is CASSALEAGHYGYTF. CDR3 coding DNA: TGTGCCAGCAGCGCCCTAGAAGCAGGGCACTATGGCTACACCTTC.

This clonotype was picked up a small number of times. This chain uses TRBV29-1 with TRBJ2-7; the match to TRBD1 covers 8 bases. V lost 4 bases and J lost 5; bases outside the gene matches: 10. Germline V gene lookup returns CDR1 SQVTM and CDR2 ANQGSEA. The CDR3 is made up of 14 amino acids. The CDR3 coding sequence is TGCAGCGTTGGACCGGGACAGGCAACCCACGAGCAGTACTTC. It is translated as CSVGPGQATHEQYF.

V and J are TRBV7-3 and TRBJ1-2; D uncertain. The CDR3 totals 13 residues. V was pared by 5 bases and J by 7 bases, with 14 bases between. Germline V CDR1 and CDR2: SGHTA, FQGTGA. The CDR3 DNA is TGTGCCAGCAGCCCAGGACTCTCGGGTGGCTACACCTTC. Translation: CASSPGLSGGYTF.

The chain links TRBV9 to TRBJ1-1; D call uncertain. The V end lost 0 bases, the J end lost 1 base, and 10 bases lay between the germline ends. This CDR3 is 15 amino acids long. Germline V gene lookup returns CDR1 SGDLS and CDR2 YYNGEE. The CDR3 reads CASSVGGRGNTEAFF. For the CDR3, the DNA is TGTGCCAGCAGCGTAGGAGGACGGGGGAACACTGAAGCTTTCTTT. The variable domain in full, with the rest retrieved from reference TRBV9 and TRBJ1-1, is DSGVTQTPKHLITATGQRVTLRCSPRSGDLSVYWYQQSLDQGLQFLIQYYNGEERAKGNILERFSAQQFPDLHSELNLSSLELGDSALYFCASSVGGRGNTEAFFGQGTRLTVV.

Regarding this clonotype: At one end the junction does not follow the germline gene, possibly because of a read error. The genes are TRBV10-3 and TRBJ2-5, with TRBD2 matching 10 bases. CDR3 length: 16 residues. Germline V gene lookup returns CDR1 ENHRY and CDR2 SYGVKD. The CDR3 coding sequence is TGTGCCATCAGTGAACTAGCGGGACCCCAAGGGGGGGAGCAGGACTTC. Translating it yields CAISELAGPQGGEQDF.

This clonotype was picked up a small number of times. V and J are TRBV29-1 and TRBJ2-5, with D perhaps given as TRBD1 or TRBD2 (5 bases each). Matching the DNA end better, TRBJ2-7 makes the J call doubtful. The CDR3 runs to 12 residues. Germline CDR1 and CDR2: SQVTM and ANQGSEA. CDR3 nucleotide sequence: TGCAGCGCCCGGGACCAGTTCTACGAGCAGTACTTC. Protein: CSARDQFYEQYF.

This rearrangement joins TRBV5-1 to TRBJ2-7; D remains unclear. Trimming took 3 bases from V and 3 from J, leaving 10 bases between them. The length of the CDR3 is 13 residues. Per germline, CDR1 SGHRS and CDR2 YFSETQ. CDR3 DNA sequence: TGCGCCAGCAGCTGGGCCACGGACTACGAGCAGTACTTC. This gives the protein CASSWATDYEQYF.

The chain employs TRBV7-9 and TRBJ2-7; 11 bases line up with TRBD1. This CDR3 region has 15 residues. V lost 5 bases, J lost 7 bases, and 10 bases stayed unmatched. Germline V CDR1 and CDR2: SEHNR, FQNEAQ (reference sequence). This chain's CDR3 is CASSTPDRGPHEQYF. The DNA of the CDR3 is TGTGCCAGCAGCACCCCGGACAGGGGGCCTCATGAGCAGTACTTC.

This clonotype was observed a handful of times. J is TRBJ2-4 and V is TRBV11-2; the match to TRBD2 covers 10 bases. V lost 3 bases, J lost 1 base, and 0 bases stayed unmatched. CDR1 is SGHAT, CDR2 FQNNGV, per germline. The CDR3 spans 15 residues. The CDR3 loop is CASSFSGGAKNIQYF. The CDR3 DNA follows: TGTGCCAGCAGCTTTAGCGGGGGGGCCAAAAACATTCAGTACTTC.

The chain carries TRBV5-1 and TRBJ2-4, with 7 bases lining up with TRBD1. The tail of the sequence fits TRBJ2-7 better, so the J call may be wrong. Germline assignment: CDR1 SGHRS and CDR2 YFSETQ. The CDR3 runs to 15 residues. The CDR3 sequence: CASSLELTGAYEQYF. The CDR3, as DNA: TGCGCCAGCAGCTTGGAATTAACAGGGGCCTACGAGCAGTACTTC.

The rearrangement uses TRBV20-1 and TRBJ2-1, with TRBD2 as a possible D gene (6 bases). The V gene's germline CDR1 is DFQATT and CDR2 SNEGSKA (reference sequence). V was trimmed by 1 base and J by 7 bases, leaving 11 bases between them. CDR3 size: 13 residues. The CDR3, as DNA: TGCAGTGCTAGAGGACTAGGGTGGAATGAGCAGTTCTTC. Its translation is CSARGLGWNEQFF.

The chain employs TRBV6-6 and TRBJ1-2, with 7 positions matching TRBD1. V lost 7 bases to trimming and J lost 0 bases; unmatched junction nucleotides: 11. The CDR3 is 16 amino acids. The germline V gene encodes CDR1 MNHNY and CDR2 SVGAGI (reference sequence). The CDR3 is CASNRLGQDSNYGYTF. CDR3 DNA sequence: TGTGCCAGCAACCGACTCGGACAGGACTCTAACTATGGCTACACCTTC.

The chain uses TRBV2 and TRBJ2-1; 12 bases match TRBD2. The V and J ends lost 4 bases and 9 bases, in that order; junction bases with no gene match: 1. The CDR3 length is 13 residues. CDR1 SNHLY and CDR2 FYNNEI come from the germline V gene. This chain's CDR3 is CASSASGGGEQFF. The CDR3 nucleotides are TGTGCCAGCAGTGCTAGCGGGGGGGGTGAGCAGTTCTTC.

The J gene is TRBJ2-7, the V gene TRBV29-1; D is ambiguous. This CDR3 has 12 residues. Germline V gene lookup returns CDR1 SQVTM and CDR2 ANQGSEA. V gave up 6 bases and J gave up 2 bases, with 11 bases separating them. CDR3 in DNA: TGCAGCGTCACCGTCCATCCCTACGAGCAGTACTTC. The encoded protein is CSVTVHPYEQYF.

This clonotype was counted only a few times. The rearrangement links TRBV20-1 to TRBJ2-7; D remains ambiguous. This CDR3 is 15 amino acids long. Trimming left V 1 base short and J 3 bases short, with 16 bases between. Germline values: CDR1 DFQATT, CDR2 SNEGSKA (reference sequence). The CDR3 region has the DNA TGCAGTGCTAGAGCGCCTGGGAAGAACCTCTACGAGCAGTACTTC. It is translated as CSARAPGKNLYEQYF.

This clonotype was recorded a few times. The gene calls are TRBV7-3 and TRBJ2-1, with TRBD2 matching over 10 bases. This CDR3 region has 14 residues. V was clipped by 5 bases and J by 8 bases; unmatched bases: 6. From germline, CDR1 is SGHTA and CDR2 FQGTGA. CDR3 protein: CASSELAGVDEQFF. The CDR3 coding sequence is TGTGCCAGCAGCGAGCTAGCGGGAGTAGATGAGCAGTTCTTC.

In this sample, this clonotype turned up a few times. The CDR3: CSATGQTYEQYF. DNA of the CDR3: TGCAGTGCGACGGGACAGACCTACGAGCAGTACTTC. The genes are TRBV20-1 and TRBJ2-7; 7 nucleotides line up with TRBD1. CDR1 is DFQATT, CDR2 SNEGSKA, per germline (reference sequence). The length of the CDR3 is 12 residues. V trimming: 6 bases; J trimming: 2 bases; junction bases outside the gene matches: 4.